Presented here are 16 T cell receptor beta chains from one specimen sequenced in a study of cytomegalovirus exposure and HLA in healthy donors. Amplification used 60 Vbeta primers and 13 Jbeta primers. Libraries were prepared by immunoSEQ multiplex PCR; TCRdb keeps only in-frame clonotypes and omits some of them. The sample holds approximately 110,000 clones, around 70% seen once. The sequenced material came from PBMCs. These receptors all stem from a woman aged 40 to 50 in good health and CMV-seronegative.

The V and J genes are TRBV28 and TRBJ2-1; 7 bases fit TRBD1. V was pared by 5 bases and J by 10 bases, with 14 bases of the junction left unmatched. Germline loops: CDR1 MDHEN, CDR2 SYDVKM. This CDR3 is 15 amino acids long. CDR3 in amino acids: CASSTPPTGSDEQFF. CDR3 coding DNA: TGTGCCAGCAGTACCCCCCCGACAGGGTCGGACGAGCAGTTCTTC.

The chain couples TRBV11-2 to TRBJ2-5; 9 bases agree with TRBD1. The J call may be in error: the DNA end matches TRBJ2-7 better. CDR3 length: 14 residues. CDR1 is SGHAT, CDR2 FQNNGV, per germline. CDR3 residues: CASSFRDRDHEQYF. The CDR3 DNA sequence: TGTGCCAGCAGCTTCCGGGACAGGGACCACGAGCAGTACTTC.

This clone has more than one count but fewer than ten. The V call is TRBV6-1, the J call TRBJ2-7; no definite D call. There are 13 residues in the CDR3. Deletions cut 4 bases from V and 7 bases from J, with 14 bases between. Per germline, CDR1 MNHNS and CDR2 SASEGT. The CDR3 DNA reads TGTGCCAGCAGTGGGTATCACGGGTGGGAGCAGTACTTC. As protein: CASSGYHGWEQYF.

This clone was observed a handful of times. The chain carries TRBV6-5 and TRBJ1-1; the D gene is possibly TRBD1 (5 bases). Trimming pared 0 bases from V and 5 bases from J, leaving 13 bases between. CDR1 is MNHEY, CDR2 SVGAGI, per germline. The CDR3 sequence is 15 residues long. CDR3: CASSYSPGKGTEAFF. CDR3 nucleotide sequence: TGTGCCAGCAGTTACTCACCGGGTAAGGGGACTGAAGCTTTCTTT.

CDR3 region: CASSSTRDYPREQYF. In DNA, the CDR3 is TGTGCCAGCAGTTCGACCCGGGACTACCCTCGGGAGCAGTACTTC. The chain couples TRBV28 to TRBJ2-5, with 7 positions matching TRBD2. From germline, CDR1 is MDHEN and CDR2 SYDVKM. The V and J ends lost 4 bases and 11 bases, in that order; junction bases with no gene match: 16. The CDR3 length is 15 residues. Together with reference TRBV28 and TRBJ2-5, the CDR3 gives the full variable domain: DVKVTQSSRYLVKRTGEKVFLECVQDMDHENMFWYRQDPGLGLRLIYFSYDVKMKEKGDIPEGYSVSREKKERFSLILESASTNQTSMYLCASSSTRDYPREQYFGPGTRLLVL.

The CDR3 sequence is CASSRTRRESYEQYF. CDR3 in DNA: TGTGCCAGCAGTCGAACCCGACGGGAAAGCTACGAGCAGTACTTC. The V and J genes are TRBV28 and TRBJ2-7; D perhaps matches TRBD2 (5 bases). From germline, CDR1 is MDHEN and CDR2 SYDVKM. This CDR3 spans 15 amino acids. V gave up 5 bases and J gave up 3 bases, with 17 bases separating them. Full variable domain (outside the CDR3, taken from reference TRBV28 and TRBJ2-7): DVKVTQSSRYLVKRTGEKVFLECVQDMDHENMFWYRQDPGLGLRLIYFSYDVKMKEKGDIPEGYSVSREKKERFSLILESASTNQTSMYLCASSRTRRESYEQYFGPGTRLTVT.

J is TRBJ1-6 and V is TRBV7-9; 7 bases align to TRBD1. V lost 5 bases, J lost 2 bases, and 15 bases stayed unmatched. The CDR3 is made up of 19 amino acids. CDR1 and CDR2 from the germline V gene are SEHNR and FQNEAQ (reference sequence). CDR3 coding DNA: TGTGCCAGCAGCCGACGATTCGTCCGGACAGGCCCCTATAATTCACCCCTCCACTTT. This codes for CASSRRFVRTGPYNSPLHF.

CDR3: CASLTPGQRSEQYF. The CDR3 DNA sequence: TGCGCCAGCCTTACACCGGGACAACGGTCCGAGCAGTACTTC. The chain links TRBV23-1 to TRBJ2-7, with D possibly being TRBD1 (6 bases). TRBV23-1 is reported as an ORF; its role is uncertain. This CDR3 is 14 amino acids long. With 8 bases removed from V and 6 bases from J, the gap between germline ends came to 20 bases.

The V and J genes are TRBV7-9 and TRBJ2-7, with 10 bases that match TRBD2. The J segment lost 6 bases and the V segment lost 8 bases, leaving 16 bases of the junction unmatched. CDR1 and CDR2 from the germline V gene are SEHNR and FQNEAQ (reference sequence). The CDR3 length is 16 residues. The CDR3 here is CASGHRTGLASIEQYF. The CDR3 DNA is TGTGCCAGCGGACATCGAACGGGACTAGCGTCTATCGAGCAGTACTTC.

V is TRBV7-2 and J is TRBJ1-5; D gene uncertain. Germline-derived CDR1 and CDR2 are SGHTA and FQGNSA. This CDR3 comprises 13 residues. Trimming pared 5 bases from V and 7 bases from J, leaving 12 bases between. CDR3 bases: TGTGCCAGCAGCCCAAGGAGTTCGCAGCCCCAGCATTTT. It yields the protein CASSPRSSQPQHF.

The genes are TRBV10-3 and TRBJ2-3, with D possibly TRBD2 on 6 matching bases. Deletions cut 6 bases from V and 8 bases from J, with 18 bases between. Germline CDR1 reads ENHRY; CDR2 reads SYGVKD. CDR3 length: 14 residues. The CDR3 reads CAIRGTGQEVTQYF. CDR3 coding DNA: TGTGCCATCAGGGGGACTGGGCAAGAGGTTACGCAGTATTTT.

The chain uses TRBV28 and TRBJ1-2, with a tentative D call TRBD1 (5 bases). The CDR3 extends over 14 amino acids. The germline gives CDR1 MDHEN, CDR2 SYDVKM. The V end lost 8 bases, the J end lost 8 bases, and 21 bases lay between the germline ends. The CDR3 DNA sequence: TGTGCCAGCCTAACGGGGGTTAGCGCTATAGGCTACACCTTC. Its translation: CASLTGVSAIGYTF.

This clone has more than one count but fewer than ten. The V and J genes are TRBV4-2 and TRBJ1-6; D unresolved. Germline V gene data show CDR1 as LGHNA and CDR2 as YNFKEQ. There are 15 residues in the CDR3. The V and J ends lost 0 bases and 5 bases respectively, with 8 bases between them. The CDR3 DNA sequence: TGTGCCAGCAGCCAAGAACGACGGGATAATTCACCCCTCCACTTT. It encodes CASSQERRDNSPLHF.

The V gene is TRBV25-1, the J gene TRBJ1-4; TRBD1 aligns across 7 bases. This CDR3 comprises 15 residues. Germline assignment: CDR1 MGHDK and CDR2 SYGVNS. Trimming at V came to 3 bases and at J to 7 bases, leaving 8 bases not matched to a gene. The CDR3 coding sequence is TGTGCCAGCAGTGAGGGACAGCCCCTCAGTGAAAAACTGTTTTTT. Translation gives CASSEGQPLSEKLFF.

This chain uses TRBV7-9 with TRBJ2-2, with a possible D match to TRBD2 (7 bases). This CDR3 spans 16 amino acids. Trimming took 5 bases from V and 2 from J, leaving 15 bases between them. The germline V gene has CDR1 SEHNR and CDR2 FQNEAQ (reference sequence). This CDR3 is CASSLRGGSNTGELFF. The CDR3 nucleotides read TGTGCCAGCAGCCTGAGGGGGGGATCCAACACCGGGGAGCTGTTTTTT.

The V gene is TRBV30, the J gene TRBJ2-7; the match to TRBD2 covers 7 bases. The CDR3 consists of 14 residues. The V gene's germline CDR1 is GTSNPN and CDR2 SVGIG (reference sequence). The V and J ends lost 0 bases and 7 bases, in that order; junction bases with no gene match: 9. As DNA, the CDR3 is TGTGCCTGGAGTGTAACGGGAGGCCCGTATGAGCAGTACTTC. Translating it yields CAWSVTGGPYEQYF.